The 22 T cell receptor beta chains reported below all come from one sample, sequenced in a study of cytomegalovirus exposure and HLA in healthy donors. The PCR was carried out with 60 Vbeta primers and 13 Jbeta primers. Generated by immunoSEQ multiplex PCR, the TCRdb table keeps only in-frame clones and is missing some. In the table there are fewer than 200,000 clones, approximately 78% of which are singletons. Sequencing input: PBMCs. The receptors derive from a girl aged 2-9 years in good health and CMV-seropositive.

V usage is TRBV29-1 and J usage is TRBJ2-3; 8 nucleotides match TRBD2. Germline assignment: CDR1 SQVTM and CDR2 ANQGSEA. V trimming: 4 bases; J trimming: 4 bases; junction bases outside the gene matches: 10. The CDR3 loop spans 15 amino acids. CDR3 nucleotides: TGCAGCGTTGGGACTAGCCTGGGGATACCAGATACGCAGTATTTT. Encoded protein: CSVGTSLGIPDTQYF.

CDR3 nucleotides: TGTGCCTGGAGTTCCCTGACAGCCACTGAAGCTTTCTTT. Amino acid sequence: CAWSSLTATEAFF. The chain couples TRBV30 to TRBJ1-1; TRBD1 might be the D (5 bases). V was pared by 2 bases and J by 4 bases, with 11 bases between. Germline CDR1 is GTSNPN and CDR2 is SVGIG (reference sequence). The CDR3 is 13 amino acids. The variable domain in full, completed from reference TRBV30 and TRBJ1-1, reads SQTIHQWPATLVQPVGSPLSLECTVEGTSNPNLYWYRQAAGRGLQLLFYSVGIGQISSEVPQNLSASRPQDRQFILSSKKLLLSDSGFYLCAWSSLTATEAFFGQGTRLTVV.

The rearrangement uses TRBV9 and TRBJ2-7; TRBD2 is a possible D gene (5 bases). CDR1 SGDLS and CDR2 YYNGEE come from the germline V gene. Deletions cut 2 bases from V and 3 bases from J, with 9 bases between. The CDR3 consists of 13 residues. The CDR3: CASSVIEGYEQYF. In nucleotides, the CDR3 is TGTGCCAGCAGCGTTATCGAGGGCTACGAGCAGTACTTC. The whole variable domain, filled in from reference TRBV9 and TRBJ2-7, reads DSGVTQTPKHLITATGQRVTLRCSPRSGDLSVYWYQQSLDQGLQFLIQYYNGEERAKGNILERFSAQQFPDLHSELNLSSLELGDSALYFCASSVIEGYEQYFGPGTRLTVT.

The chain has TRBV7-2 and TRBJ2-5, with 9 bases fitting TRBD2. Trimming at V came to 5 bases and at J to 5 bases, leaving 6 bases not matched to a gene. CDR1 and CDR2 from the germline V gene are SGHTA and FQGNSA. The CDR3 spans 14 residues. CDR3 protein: CASSPAGGFETQYF. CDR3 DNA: TGTGCCAGCAGCCCAGCGGGAGGTTTTGAGACCCAGTACTTC.

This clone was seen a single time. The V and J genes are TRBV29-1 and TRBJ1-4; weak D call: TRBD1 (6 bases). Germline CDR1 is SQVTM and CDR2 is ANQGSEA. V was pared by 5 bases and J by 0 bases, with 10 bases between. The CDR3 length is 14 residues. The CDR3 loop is CSVSQGTTNEKLFF. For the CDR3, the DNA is TGCAGCGTTTCACAGGGAACAACTAATGAAAAACTGTTTTTT. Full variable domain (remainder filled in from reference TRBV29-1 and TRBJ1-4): SAVISQKPSRDICQRGTSLTIQCQVDSQVTMMFWYRQQPGQSLTLIATANQGSEATYESGFVIDKFPISRPNLTFSTLTVSNMSPEDSSIYLCSVSQGTTNEKLFFGSGTQLSVL.

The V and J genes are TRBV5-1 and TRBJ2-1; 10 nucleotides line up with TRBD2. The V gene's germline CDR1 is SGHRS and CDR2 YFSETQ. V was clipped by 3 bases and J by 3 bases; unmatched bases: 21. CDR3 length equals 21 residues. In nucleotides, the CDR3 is TGCGCCAGCAGCTCGACGCGAGGAGATAAGACTAGCGGGTCCCTCTACAATGAGCAGTTCTTC. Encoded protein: CASSSTRGDKTSGSLYNEQFF.

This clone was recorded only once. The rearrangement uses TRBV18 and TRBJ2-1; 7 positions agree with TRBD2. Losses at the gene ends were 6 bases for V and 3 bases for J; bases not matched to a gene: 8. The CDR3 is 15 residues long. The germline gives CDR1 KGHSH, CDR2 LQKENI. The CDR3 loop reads CASSSGDYNYNEQFF. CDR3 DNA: TGTGCCAGCTCCTCCGGGGACTACAACTACAATGAGCAGTTCTTC.

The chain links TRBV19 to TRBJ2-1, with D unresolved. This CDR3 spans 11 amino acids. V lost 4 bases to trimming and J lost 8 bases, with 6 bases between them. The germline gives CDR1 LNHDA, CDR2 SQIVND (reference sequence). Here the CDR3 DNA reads TGTGCCAGTAGTAATGCAGATGAGCAGTTCTTC. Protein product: CASSNADEQFF.

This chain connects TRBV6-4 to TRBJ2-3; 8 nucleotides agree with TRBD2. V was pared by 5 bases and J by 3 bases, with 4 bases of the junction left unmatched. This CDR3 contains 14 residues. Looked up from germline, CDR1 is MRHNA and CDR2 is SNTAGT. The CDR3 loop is CASSTGGGTDTQYF. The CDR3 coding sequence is TGTGCCAGCAGTACGGGAGGGGGAACAGATACGCAGTATTTT.

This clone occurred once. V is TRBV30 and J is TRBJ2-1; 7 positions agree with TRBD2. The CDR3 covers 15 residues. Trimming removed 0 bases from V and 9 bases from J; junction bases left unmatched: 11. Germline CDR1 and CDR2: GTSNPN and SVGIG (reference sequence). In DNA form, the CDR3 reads TGTGCCTGGAGTGTACGCGGGAGTCCCCATTCTGAGCAGTTCTTC. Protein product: CAWSVRGSPHSEQFF.

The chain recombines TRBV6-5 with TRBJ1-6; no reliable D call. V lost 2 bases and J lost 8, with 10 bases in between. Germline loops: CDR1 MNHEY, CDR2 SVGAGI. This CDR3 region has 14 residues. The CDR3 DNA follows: TGTGCCAGCAGTTACAGCAGGAGGGATTCACCCCTCCACTTT. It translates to CASSYSRRDSPLHF.

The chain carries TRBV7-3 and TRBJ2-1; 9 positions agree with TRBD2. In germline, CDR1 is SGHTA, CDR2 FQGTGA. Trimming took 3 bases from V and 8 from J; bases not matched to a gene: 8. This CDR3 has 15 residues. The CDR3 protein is CASSFEGGRVDEQFF. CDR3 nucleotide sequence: TGTGCCAGCAGCTTTGAAGGCGGGAGGGTGGATGAGCAGTTCTTC.

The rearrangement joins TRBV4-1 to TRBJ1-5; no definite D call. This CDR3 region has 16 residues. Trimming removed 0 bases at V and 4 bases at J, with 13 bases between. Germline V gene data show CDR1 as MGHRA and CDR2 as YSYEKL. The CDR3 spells CASSQEGQQRNQPQHF. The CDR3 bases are TGCGCCAGCAGCCAAGAGGGTCAACAGAGAAATCAGCCCCAGCATTTT.

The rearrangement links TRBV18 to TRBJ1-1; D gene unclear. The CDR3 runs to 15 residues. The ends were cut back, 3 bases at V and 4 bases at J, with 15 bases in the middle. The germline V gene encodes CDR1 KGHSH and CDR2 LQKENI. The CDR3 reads CASSPTAGWITEAFF. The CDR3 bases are TGTGCCAGCTCACCTACAGCAGGATGGATCACTGAAGCTTTCTTT. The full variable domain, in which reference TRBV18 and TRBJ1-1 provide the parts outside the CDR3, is NAGVMQNPRHLVRRRGQEARLRCSPMKGHSHVYWYRQLPEEGLKFMVYLQKENIIDESGMPKERFSAEFPKEGPSILRIQQVVRGDSAAYFCASSPTAGWITEAFFGQGTRLTVV.

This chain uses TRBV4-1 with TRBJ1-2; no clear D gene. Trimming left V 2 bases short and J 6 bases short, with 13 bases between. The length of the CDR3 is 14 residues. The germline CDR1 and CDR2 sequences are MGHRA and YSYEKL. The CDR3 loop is CASSQQTDYHGYTF. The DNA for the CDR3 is TGCGCCAGCAGCCAACAAACCGACTATCATGGCTACACCTTC.

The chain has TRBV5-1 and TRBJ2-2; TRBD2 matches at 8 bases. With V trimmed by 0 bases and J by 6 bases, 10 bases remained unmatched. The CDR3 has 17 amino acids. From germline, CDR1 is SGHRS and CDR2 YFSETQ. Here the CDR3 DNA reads TGCGCCAGCAGCTTGGCACCCGGGACTAGTACGGCCGGGGAGCTGTTTTTT. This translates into CASSLAPGTSTAGELFF.

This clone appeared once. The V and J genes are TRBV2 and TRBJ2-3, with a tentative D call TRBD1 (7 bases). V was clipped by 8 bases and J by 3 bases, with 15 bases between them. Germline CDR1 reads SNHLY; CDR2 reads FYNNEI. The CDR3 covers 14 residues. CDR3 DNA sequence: TGTGCCAGCGATGGAGGGGGCGAGACAGATACGCAGTATTTT. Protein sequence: CASDGGGETDTQYF.

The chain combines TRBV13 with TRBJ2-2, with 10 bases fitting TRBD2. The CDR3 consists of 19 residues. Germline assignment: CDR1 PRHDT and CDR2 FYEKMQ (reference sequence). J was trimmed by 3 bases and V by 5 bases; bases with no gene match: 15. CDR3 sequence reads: CASSPRRSSGRIDTGELFF. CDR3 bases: TGTGCCAGCAGCCCCCGCAGGTCTAGCGGGAGAATTGACACCGGGGAGCTGTTTTTT.

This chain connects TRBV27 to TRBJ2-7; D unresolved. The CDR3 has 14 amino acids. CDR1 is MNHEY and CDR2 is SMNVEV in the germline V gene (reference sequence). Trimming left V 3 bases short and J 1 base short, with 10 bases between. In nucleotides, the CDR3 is TGTGCCAGCAGTTTGGCACAGCTATCCTACGAGCAGTACTTC. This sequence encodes CASSLAQLSYEQYF.

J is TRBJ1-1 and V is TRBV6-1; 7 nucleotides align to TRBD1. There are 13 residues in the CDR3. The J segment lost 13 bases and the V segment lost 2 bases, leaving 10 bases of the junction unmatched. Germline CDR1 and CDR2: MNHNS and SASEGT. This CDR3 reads CASSETPQGLGFF. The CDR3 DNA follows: TGTGCCAGCAGTGAAACCCCACAGGGGCTAGGTTTCTTT.

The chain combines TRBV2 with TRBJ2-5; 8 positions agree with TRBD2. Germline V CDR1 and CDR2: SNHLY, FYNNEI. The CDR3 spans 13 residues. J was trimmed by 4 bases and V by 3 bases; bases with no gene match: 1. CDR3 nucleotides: TGTGCCAGCAGTGATGCGGGAGGAGAGACCCAGTACTTC. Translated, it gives CASSDAGGETQYF.

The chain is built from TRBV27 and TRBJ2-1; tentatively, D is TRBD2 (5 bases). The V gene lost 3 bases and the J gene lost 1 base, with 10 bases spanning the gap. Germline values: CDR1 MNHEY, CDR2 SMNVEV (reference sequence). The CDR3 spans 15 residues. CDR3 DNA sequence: TGTGCCAGCAGTTTGAGCGGTCCATCCTACAATGAGCAGTTCTTC. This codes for CASSLSGPSYNEQFF.